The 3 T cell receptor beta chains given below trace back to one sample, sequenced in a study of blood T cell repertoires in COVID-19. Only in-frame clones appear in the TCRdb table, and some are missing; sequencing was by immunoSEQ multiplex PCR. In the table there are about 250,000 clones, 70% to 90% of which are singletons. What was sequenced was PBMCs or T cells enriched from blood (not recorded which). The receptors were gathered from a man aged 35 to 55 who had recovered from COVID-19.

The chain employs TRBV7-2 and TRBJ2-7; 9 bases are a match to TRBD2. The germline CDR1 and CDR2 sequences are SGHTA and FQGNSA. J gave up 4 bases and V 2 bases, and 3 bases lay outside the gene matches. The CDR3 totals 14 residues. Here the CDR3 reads CASSLWRGGYEQYF. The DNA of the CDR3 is TGTGCCAGCAGCTTATGGCGGGGGGGTTACGAGCAGTACTTC.

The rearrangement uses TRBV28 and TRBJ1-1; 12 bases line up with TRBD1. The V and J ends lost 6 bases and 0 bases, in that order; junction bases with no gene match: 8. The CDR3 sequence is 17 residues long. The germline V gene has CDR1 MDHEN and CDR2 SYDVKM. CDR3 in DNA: TGTGCCAGCAGATCCCCGGGACAGGGGGCCATGAACACTGAAGCTTTCTTT. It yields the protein CASRSPGQGAMNTEAFF.

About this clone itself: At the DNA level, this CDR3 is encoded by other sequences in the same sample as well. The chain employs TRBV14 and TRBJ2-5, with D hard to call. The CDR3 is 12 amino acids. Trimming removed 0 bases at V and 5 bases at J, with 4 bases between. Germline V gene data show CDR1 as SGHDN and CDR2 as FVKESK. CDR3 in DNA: TGTGCCAGCAGCCAAGAGCGGGAGACCCAGTACTTC. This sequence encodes CASSQERETQYF.